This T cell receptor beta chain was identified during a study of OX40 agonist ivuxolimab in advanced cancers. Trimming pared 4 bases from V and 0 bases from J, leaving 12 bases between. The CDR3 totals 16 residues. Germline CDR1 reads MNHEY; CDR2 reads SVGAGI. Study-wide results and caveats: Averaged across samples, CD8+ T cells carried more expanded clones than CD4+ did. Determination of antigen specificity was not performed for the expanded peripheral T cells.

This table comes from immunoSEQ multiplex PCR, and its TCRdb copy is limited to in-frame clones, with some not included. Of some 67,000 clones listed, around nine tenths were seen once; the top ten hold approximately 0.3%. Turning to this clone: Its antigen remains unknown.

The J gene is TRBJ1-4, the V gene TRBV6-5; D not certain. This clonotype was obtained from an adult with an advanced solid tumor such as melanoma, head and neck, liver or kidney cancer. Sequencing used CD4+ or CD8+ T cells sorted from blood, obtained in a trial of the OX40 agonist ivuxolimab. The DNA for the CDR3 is TGTGCCAGCAGTTTCGGACGGGGATCAACTAATGAAAAACTGTTTTTT. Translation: CASSFGRGSTNEKLFF.